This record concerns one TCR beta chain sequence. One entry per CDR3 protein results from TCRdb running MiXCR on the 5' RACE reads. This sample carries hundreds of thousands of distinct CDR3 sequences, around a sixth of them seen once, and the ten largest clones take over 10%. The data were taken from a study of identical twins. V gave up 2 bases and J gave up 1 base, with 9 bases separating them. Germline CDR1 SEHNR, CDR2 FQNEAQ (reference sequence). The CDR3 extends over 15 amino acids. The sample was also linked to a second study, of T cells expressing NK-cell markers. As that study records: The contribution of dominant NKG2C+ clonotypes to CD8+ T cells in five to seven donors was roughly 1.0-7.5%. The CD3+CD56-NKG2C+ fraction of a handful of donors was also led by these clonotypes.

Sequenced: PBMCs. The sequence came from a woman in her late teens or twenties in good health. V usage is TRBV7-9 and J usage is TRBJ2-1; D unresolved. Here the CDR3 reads CASSLSMGSYNEQFF. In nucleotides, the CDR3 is TGTGCCAGCAGCTTATCCATGGGATCCTACAATGAGCAGTTCTTC.